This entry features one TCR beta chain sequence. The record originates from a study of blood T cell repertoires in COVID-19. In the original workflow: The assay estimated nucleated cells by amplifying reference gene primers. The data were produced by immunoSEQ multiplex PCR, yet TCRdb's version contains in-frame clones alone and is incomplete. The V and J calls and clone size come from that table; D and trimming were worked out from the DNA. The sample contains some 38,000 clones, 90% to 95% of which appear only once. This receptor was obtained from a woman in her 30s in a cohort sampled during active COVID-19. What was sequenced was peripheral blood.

CDR3 sequence (DNA): TGTGCCAGCAGTTTAGGCGGGAGGGTGCAGTACTTC. Protein product: CASSLGGRVQYF. This rearrangement joins TRBV12-3 or TRBV12-4 to TRBJ2-7; 9 bases map to TRBD2. This CDR3 is built from 12 residues. Trimming at V came to 1 base and at J to 9 bases, leaving 1 base not matched to a gene.